This T cell receptor (beta chain) comes out of a study of blood T cell repertoires in COVID-19. This clone was observed once. The length of the CDR3 is 15 residues. V lost 8 bases to trimming and J lost 9 bases; unmatched junction nucleotides: 13. CDR1 and CDR2 from the germline V gene are SEHNR and FQNEAQ (reference sequence). Measured with immunoSEQ multiplex PCR; TCRdb has only the in-frame clones, and not every one. The sample contains roughly 250,000 clones, 86% of which appear only once. The material sequenced was PBMCs or T cells enriched from blood (not recorded which). The chain carries TRBV7-9 and TRBJ2-2, with TRBD2 matching over 9 bases. The receptor's source is a woman aged 50 to 60 who had recovered from COVID-19. The CDR3 spells CASEPPSGDLRELFF. The CDR3 bases are TGTGCCAGCGAACCTCCTAGCGGGGACCTCCGGGAGCTGTTTTTT.